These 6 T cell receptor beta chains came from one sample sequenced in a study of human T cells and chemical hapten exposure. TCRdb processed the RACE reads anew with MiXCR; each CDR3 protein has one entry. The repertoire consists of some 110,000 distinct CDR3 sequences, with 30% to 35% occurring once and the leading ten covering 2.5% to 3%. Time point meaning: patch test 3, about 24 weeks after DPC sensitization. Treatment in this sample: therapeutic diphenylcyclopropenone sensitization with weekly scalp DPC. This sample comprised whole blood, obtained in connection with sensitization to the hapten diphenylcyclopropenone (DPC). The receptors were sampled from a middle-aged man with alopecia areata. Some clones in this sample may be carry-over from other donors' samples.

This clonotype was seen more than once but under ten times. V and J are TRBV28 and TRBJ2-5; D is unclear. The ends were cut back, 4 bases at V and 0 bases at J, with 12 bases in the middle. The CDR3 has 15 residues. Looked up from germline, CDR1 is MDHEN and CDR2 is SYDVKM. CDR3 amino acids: CASSSPSVYQETQYF. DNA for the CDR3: TGTGCCAGCAGTTCGCCGTCAGTTTACCAAGAGACCCAGTACTTC.

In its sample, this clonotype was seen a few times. DNA for the CDR3: TGCAGTGCCCTTAGCGCCAGCTCCTACAATGAGCAGTTCTTC. This encodes CSALSASSYNEQFF. The V and J genes are TRBV20-1 and TRBJ2-1, with D possibly being TRBD2 (5 bases). This CDR3 contains 14 residues. The germline V and J ends were trimmed by 6 bases and 0 bases, with 12 bases remaining between them. Germline-derived CDR1 and CDR2 are DFQATT and SNEGSKA (reference sequence).

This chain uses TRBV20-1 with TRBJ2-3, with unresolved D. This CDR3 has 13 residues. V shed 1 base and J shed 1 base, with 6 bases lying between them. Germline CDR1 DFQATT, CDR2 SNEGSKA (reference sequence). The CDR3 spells CSARVRGTDTQYF. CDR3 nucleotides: TGCAGTGCTAGAGTTCGGGGCACAGATACGCAGTATTTT.

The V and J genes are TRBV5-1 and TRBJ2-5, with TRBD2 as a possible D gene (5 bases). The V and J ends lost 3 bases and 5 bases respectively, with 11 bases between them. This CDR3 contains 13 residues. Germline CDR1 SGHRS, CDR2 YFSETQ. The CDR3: CASSSEAVETQYF. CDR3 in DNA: TGCGCCAGCAGCTCAGAAGCGGTGGAGACCCAGTACTTC. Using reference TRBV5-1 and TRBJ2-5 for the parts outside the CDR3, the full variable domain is KAGVTQTPRYLIKTRGQQVTLSCSPISGHRSVSWYQQTPGQGLQFLFEYFSETQRNKGNFPGRFSGRQFSNSRSEMNVSTLELGDSALYLCASSSEAVETQYFGPGTRLLVL.

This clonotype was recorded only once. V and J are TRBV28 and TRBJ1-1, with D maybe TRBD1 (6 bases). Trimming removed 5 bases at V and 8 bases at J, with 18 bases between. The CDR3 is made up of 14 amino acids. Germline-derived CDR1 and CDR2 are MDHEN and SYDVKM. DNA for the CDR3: TGTGCCAGCAGTACCCCCGGACAGAATAGAGAAGCTTTCTTT. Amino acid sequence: CASSTPGQNREAFF.

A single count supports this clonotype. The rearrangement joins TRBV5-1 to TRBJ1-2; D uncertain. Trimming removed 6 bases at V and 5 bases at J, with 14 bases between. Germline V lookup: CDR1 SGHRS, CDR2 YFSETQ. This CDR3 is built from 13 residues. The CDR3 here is CASTLDGSYGYTF. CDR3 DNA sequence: TGCGCCAGCACCTTAGACGGAAGTTATGGCTACACCTTC.